This T cell receptor beta chain is from a study of T cell changes during pregnancy in multiple sclerosis (dated by TCRdb to about 2019). At the level of the whole study: In women with multiple sclerosis, the researchers looked at how the T cell repertoire shifted as pregnancy progressed.

The receptor library was made with the immunoSEQ multiplex PCR assay. The source is immuneACCESS, and TCRdb retained only in-frame sequences with V and J called. Part of the clones is not carried over; for the studies checked, unresolved V genes explain less than half of this, and the remainder is unexplained. The sample data list about 30,000 clones, and approximately 90% of these were observed just once. The ten largest account for under 5% of the sample. From the cysteine through the phenylalanine, the CDR3 covers 15 amino acids. The retained sequence is limited to the CDR3, 45 bases, with the frame set at the first base. Trimmed from V: 4 bases; trimmed from J: 4 bases; junction bases lacking a gene match: 8. CDR1 and CDR2, per the germline V gene (reference sequence), are LNHDA and SQIVND. This clone appeared a few times. Its antigen has not been determined. No per-base quality is available; no much larger clone lies one base away.

The origin of this receptor is a female donor in good health, enrolled as a control in a pregnancy study. The rearranged chain carries TRBV19 and TRBJ2-7; 9 junctional bases match TRBD1. Sequencing was performed on peripheral blood, taken in the first trimester of pregnancy. Here is the DNA: TGTGCCAGTAGTACCCCGGGACAGGGAGTATACGAGCAGTACTTC. Its translation reads: CASSTPGQGVYEQYF.